The 11 T cell receptor beta chains listed next were all sequenced from one sample in a study of early T cells in non-severe SARS-CoV-2 infection. Each CDR3 protein is one row after TCRdb ran MiXCR on the 5' RACE reads. The sample carries 35,000 to 50,000 distinct CDR3 sequences, around 6% recorded once. The material sequenced was whole blood. These receptors were obtained from an adult who was a healthcare worker with PCR-confirmed SARS-CoV-2 infection or an uninfected control (not recorded which).

This clonotype occurred many times. The V gene is TRBV12-3 or TRBV12-4, the J gene TRBJ1-5; TRBD1 might be the D (5 bases). The V end was cut by 3 bases, the J end by 3 bases, with 12 bases between. This CDR3 spans 15 amino acids. CDR3 protein: CASSLWQGYNQPQHF. CDR3 in DNA: TGTGCCAGCAGTTTGTGGCAGGGTTACAATCAGCCCCAGCATTTT.

This clonotype was counted between two and nine times. This chain links TRBV20-1 with TRBJ1-6; D gene uncertain. Germline V gives CDR1 DFQATT, CDR2 SNEGSKA (reference sequence). Trimming left V 5 bases short and J 2 bases short, with 13 bases between. The CDR3 covers 15 residues. CDR3 nucleotide sequence: TGCAGTGCTGTCCTGTCTGGGGCCTATAATTCACCCCTCCACTTT. Translated, it gives CSAVLSGAYNSPLHF.

Only a few counts were recorded for this clonotype. This sequence joins TRBV27 and TRBJ2-5; 8 bases line up with TRBD2. CDR3 length: 17 amino acids. V trimming: 3 bases; J trimming: 5 bases; junction bases outside the gene matches: 14. Per germline, CDR1 MNHEY and CDR2 SMNVEV (reference sequence). The CDR3 sequence: CASSFRVRGASRETQYF. DNA of the CDR3: TGTGCCAGCAGTTTTCGGGTGCGGGGGGCCTCGAGGGAGACCCAGTACTTC.

The chain has TRBV29-1 and TRBJ2-7; the D gene is possibly TRBD2 (6 bases). V lost 2 bases and J 0 bases, leaving 11 bases between the germline ends. The germline CDR1 and CDR2 sequences are SQVTM and ANQGSEA. This CDR3 has 14 amino acids. CDR3 bases: TGCAGCGTTGAAATCCGGGGGTACTCCTACGAGCAGTACTTC. Amino acids: CSVEIRGYSYEQYF.

This clonotype was recorded a few times. The V gene is TRBV20-1, the J gene TRBJ2-5, with TRBD2 matching 12 bases. The V segment lost 1 base and the J segment 4 bases; nucleotides outside the gene matches: 7. This CDR3 has 16 amino acids. Germline-derived CDR1 and CDR2 are DFQATT and SNEGSKA (reference sequence). This chain's CDR3 is CSARGTSGVSVETQYF. The CDR3 DNA is TGCAGTGCTAGAGGGACTAGCGGGGTCTCAGTAGAGACCCAGTACTTC.

This clonotype was observed many times. The chain has TRBV6-1 and TRBJ2-2, with TRBD2 matching over 8 bases. The germline CDR1 and CDR2 sequences are MNHNS and SASEGT. The ends lost 4 bases at V and 0 bases at J; junction bases unmatched: 16. The CDR3 totals 20 residues. The CDR3 loop is CASSVDWPGLGKTNTGELFF. CDR3 DNA sequence: TGTGCCAGCAGTGTAGACTGGCCGGGACTAGGGAAAACGAACACCGGGGAGCTGTTTTTT.

This clonotype was detected ten times or more. V and J are TRBV7-2 and TRBJ1-6; 7 nucleotides align to TRBD1. Germline V gene data show CDR1 as SGHTA and CDR2 as FQGNSA. The CDR3 loop spans 14 amino acids. J gave up 5 bases and V 6 bases, and 4 bases lay outside the gene matches. In DNA form, the CDR3 reads TGTGCCAGCAGGCCCGGGACAGATAATTCACCCCTCCACTTT. Its protein is CASRPGTDNSPLHF.

This clonotype was found a few times. The CDR3 protein is CASSFLANSYNEQFF. DNA for the CDR3: TGTGCCAGCAGCTTTTTAGCGAACTCCTACAATGAGCAGTTCTTC. The chain couples TRBV7-2 to TRBJ2-1; possible D gene TRBD2, 5 bases. The CDR3 length is 15 residues. The V end lost 3 bases, the J end lost 0 bases, and 9 bases lay between the germline ends. Germline CDR1 reads SGHTA; CDR2 reads FQGNSA.

As concerns this clonotype: This could be a read error, since a much larger clone is one nucleotide away. The chain employs TRBV6-4 and TRBJ2-1; a weak D match, TRBD2 (6 bases). The CDR3 consists of 13 residues. V lost 2 bases and J 11 bases, leaving 13 bases between the germline ends. CDR1 and CDR2 (germline): MRHNA, SNTAGT. CDR3 bases: TGTGCCAGCAGTGACACCGTAGCGGACAAGCAGTTCTTC. Residues: CASSDTVADKQFF.

The genes are TRBV5-1 and TRBJ2-3; a possible D gene is TRBD1 (5 bases). The CDR3 extends over 14 amino acids. CDR1 and CDR2 from the germline V gene are SGHRS and YFSETQ. Trimming removed 1 base from V and 6 bases from J, with 12 bases in between. In DNA form, the CDR3 reads TGCGCCAGCAGCTTGCGGTCCCGACAGGATACGCAGTATTTT. Translation gives CASSLRSRQDTQYF. Using reference TRBV5-1 and TRBJ2-3 for the parts outside the CDR3, the full variable domain is KAGVTQTPRYLIKTRGQQVTLSCSPISGHRSVSWYQQTPGQGLQFLFEYFSETQRNKGNFPGRFSGRQFSNSRSEMNVSTLELGDSALYLCASSLRSRQDTQYFGPGTRLTVL.

V gene TRBV20-1 combines with J gene TRBJ2-3; 8 bases fit TRBD2. This CDR3 is 15 amino acids long. Unmatched junction bases numbered 9, after V lost 3 bases and J lost 4 bases. Germline V gene sequence: CDR1 DFQATT, CDR2 SNEGSKA (reference sequence). This chain's CDR3 is CSARGPGLEADTQYF. The CDR3 coding sequence is TGCAGTGCTAGGGGACCGGGACTAGAGGCAGATACGCAGTATTTT.